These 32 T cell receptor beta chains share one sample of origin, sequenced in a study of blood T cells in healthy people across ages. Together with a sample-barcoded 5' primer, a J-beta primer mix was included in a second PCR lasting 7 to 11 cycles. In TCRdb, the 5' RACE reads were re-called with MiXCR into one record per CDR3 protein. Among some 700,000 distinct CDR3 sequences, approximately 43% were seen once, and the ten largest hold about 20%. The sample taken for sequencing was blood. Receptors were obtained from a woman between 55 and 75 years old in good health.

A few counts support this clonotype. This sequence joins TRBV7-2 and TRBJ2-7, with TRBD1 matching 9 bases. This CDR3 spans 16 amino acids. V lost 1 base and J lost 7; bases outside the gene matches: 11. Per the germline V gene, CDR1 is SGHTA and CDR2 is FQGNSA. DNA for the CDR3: TGTGCCAGCAGCTTAGGCGTAGGGACAGGGTCAGGAGAGCAGTACTTC. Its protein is CASSLGVGTGSGEQYF.

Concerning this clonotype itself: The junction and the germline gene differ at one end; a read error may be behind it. The CDR3 reads CASSPLGQRLAGGSTDAQYF. The CDR3, as DNA: TGTGCCAGCAGCCCCCTTGGCCAAAGACTAGCGGGGGGGAGCACAGATGCGCAGTATTTT. The chain is built from TRBV4-2 and TRBJ2-3, with 14 bases fitting TRBD2. From germline, CDR1 is LGHNA and CDR2 YNFKEQ. The CDR3 is made up of 20 amino acids.

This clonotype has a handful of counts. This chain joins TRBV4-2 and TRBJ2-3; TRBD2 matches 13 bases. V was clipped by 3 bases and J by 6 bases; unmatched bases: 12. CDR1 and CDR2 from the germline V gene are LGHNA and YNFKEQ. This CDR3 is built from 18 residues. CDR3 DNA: TGTGCCAGCAGCCAGGAACTAGCGGGGGGGCTCTCTAGGGATACGCAGTATTTT. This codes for CASSQELAGGLSRDTQYF.

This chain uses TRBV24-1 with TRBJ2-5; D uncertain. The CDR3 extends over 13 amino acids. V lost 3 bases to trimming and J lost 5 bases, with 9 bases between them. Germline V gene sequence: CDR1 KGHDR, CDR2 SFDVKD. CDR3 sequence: CATSDGSPETQYF. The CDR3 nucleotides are TGTGCCACCAGTGATGGATCCCCGGAGACCCAGTACTTC.

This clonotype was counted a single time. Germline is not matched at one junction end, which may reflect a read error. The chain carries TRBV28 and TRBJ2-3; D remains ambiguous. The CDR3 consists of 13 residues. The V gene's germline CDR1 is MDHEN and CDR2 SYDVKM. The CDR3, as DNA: TGTGCCAGCAGTTTTGGCAACACGGATATGCAGTATTTT. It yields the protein CASSFGNTDMQYF.

CDR3 residues: CASSHSGLLGETQYF. CDR3 bases: TGTGCCAGCAGCCACTCCGGACTATTAGGAGAGACCCAGTACTTC. The chain is built from TRBV3-1 and TRBJ2-5; the D gene is possibly TRBD2 (6 bases). Per germline, CDR1 LGHDT and CDR2 YNNKEL (reference sequence). V lost 3 bases and J 4 bases, leaving 15 bases between the germline ends. The CDR3 has 15 residues.

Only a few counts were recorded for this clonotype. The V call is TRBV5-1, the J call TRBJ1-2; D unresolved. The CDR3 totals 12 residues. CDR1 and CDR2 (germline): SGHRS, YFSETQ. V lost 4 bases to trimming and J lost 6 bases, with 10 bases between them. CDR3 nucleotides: TGCGCCAGCAGCACTAGCAGTAATGGCTACACCTTC. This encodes CASSTSSNGYTF. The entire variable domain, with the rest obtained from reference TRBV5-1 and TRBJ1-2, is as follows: KAGVTQTPRYLIKTRGQQVTLSCSPISGHRSVSWYQQTPGQGLQFLFEYFSETQRNKGNFPGRFSGRQFSNSRSEMNVSTLELGDSALYLCASSTSSNGYTFGSGTRLTVV.

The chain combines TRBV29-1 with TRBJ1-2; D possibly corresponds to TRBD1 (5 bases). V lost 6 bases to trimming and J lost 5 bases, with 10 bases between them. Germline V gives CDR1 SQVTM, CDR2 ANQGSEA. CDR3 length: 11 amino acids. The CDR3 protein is CSVDDSYGYTF. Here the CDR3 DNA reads TGCAGCGTAGACGACAGTTATGGCTACACCTTC.

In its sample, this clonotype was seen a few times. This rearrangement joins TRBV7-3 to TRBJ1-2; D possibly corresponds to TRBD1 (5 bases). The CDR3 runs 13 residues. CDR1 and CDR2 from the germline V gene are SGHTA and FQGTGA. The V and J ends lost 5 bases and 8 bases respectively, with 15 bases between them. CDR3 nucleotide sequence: TGTGCCAGCAGCCCAGGGCAGGCTCGGGGCTACACCTTC. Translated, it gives CASSPGQARGYTF.

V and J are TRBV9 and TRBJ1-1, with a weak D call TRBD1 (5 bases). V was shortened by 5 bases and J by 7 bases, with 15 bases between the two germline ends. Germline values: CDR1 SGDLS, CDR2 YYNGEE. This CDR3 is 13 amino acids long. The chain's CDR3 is CASRSPGTSEAFF. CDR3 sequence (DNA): TGTGCCAGCAGGTCCCCCGGGACTAGTGAAGCTTTCTTT.

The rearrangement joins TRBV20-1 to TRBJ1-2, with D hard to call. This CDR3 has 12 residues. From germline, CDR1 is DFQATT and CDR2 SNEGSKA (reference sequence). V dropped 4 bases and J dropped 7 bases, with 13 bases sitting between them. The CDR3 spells CSATPGVGGYTF. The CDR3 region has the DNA TGCAGTGCTACTCCCGGGGTGGGTGGCTACACCTTC.

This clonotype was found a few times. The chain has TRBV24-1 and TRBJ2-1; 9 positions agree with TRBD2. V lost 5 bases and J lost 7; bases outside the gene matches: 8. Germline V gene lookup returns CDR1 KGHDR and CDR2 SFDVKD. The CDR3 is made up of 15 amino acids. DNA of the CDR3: TGTGCCACCAGTGGACTAGCGGACCTTTGGAATGAGCAGTTCTTC. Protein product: CATSGLADLWNEQFF.

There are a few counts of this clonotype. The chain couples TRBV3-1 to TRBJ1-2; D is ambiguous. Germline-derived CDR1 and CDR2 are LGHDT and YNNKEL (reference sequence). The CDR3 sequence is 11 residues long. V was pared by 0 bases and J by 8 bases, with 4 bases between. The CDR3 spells CASSQESGYTF. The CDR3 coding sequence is TGTGCCAGCAGCCAAGAGAGCGGCTACACCTTC.

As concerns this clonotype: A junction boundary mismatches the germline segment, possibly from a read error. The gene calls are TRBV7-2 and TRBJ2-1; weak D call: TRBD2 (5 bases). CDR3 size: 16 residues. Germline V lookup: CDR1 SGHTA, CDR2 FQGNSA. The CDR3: CASSLARSSSYNEQFF. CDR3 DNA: TGTGCCAGCAGCCTAGCCCGATCGAGCTCCTACAATGAGCAGTTCTTC. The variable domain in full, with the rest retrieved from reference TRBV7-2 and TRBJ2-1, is GAGVSQSPSNKVTEKGKDVELRCDPISGHTALYWYRQSLGQGLEFLIYFQGNSAPDKSGLPSDRFSAERTGGSVSTLTIQRTQQEDSAVYLCASSLARSSSYNEQFFGPGTRLTVL.

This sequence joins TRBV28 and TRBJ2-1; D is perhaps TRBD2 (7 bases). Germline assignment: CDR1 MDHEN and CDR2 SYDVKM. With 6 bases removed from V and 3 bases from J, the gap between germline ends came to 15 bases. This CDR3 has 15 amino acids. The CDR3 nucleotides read TGTGCCAGCAGCCCTAGGGGGAGGGGCTACAATGAGCAGTTCTTC. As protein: CASSPRGRGYNEQFF.

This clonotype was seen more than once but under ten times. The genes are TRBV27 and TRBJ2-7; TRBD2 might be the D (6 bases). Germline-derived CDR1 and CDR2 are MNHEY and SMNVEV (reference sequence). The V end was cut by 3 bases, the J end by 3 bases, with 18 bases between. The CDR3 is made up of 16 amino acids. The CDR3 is CASSFLAGQTVYEQYF. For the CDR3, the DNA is TGTGCCAGCAGTTTCCTGGCGGGGCAGACCGTCTACGAGCAGTACTTC.

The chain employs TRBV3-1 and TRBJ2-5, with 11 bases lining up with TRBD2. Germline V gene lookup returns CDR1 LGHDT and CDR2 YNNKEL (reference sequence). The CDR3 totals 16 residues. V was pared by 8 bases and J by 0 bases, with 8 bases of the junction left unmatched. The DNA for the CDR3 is TGTGCCAGCGGGGAGGTAGCGGGGGGGCACCAAGAGACCCAGTACTTC. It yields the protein CASGEVAGGHQETQYF.

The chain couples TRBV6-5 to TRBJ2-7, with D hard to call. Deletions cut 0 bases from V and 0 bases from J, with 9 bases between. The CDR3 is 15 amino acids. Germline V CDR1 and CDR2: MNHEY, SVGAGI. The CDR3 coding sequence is TGTGCCAGCAGTTACTCCTCGCTCGGCTCCTACGAGCAGTACTTC. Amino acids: CASSYSSLGSYEQYF.

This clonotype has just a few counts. CDR3 sequence (DNA): TGCAGTGCTAGAGATATGAGGTCCATTCAGTACTTC. Amino acids: CSARDMRSIQYF. The rearrangement uses TRBV20-1 and TRBJ2-4; no clear D gene. Trimming removed 0 bases at V and 9 bases at J, with 9 bases between. Per germline, CDR1 DFQATT and CDR2 SNEGSKA (reference sequence). CDR3 length equals 12 residues.

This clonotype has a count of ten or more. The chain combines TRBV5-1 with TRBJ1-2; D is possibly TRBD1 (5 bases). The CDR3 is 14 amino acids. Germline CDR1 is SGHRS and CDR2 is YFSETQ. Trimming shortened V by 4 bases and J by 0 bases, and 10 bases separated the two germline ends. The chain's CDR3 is CASSLDTSNYGYTF. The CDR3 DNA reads TGCGCCAGCAGCCTGGACACGTCTAACTATGGCTACACCTTC.

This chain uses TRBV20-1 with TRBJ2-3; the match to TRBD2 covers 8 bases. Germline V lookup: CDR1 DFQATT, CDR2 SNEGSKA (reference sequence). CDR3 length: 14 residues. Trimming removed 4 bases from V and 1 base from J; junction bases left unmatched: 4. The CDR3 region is CSATLAGRTDTQYF. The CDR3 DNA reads TGCAGTGCTACCCTAGCGGGTCGCACAGATACGCAGTATTTT.

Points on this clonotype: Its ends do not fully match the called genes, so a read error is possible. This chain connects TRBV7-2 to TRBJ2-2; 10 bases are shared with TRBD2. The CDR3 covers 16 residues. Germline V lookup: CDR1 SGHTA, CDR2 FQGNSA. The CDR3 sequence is CASNVAGGQGSGGLFF. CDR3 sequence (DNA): TGTGCCAGCAACGTAGCGGGGGGCCAGGGGTCCGGGGGGCTGTTTTTT.

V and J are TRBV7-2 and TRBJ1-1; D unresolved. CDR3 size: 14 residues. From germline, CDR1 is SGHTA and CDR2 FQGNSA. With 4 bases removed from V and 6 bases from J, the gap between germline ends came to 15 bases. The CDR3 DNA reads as TGTGCCAGCAGCTCGCTGGTTGGAGGGCCTGAAGCTTTCTTT. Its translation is CASSSLVGGPEAFF.

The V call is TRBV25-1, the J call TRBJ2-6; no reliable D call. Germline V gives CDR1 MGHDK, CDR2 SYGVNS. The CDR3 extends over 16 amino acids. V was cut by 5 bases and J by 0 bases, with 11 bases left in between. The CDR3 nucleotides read TGTGCCAGCAGTACCTTAGACAACTCTGGGGCCAACGTCCTGACTTTC. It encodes CASSTLDNSGANVLTF.

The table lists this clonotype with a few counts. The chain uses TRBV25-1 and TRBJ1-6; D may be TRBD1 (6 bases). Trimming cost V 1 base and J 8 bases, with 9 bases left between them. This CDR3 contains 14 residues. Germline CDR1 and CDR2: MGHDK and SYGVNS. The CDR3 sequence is CASSEFRGDSPLHF. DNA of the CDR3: TGTGCCAGCAGTGAATTCAGGGGTGATTCACCCCTCCACTTT.

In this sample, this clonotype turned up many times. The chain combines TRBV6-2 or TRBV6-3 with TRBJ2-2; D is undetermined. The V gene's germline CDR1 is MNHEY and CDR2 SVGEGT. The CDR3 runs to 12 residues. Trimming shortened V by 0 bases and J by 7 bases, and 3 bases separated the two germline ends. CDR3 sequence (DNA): TGTGCCAGCAGTTACTCGGGCGGGGAGCTGTTTTTT. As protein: CASSYSGGELFF.

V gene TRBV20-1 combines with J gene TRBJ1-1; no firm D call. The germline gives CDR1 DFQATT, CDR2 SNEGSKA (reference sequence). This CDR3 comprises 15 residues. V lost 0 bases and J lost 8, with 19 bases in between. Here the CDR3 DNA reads TGCAGTGCTAGAGATTATAGTTTGGCAGCGAGCGAAGCTTTCTTT. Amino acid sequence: CSARDYSLAASEAFF.

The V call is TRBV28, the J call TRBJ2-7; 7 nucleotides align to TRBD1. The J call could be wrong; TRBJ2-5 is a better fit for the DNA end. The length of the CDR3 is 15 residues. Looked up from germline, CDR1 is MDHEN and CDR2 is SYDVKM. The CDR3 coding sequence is TGTGCCAGCAAAATCGGACAGGACGGCAGGGAGACCCAGTACTTC. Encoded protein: CASKIGQDGRETQYF.

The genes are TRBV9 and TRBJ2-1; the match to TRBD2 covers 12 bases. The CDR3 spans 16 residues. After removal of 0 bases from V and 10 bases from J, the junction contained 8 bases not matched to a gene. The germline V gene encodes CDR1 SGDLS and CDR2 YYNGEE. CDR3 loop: CASSVVGLAGRLEQFF. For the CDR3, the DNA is TGTGCCAGCAGCGTAGTAGGACTAGCGGGGAGATTGGAGCAGTTCTTC.

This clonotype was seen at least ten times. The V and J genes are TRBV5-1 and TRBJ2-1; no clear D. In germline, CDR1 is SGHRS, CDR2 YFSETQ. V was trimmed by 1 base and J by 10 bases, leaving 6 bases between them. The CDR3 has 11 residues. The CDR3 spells CASSLRFEQFF. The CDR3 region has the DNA TGCGCCAGCAGCTTGAGGTTCGAGCAGTTCTTC.

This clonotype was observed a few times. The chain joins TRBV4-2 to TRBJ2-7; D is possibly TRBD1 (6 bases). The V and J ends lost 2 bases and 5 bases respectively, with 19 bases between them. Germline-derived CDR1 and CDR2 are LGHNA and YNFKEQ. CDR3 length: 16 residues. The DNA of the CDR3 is TGTGCCAGCAGCCAACCGCTACAGGGTCCCGGGGACGAGCAGTACTTC. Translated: CASSQPLQGPGDEQYF.

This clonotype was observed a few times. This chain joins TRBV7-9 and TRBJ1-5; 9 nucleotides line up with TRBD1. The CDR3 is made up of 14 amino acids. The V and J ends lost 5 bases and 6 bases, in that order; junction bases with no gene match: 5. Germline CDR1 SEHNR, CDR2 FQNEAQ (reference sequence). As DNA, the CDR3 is TGTGCCAGCAGCCTGACAGGGGGAACTCAGCCCCAGCATTTT. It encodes CASSLTGGTQPQHF. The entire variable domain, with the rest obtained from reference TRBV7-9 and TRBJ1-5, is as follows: DTGVSQNPRHKITKRGQNVTFRCDPISEHNRLYWYRQTLGQGPEFLTYFQNEAQLEKSRLLSDRFSAERPKGSFSTLEIQRTEQGDSAMYLCASSLTGGTQPQHFGDGTRLSIL.